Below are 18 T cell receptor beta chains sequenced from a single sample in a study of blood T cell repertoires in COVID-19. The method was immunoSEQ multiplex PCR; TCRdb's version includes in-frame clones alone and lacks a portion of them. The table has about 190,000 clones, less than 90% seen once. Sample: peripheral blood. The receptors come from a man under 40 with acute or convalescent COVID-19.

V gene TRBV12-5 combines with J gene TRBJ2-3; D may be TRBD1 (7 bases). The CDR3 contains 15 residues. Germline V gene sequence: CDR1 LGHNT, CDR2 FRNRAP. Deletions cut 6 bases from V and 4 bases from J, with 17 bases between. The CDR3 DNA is TGTGCTAGTGGGCAGGGGGGTTCCCTCCCAGATACGCAGTATTTT. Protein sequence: CASGQGGSLPDTQYF.

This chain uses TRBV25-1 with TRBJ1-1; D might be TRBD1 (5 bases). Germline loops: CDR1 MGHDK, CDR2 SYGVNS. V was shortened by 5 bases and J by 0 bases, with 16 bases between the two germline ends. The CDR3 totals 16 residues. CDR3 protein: CASSSRWAGLNTEAFF. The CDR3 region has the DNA TGTGCCAGCAGTTCTCGGTGGGCAGGGCTGAACACTGAAGCTTTCTTT.

DNA for the CDR3: TGTGCCAGCAGCCAACAGTCGACAGGGGGGGAGACCCAGTACTTC. Translation gives CASSQQSTGGETQYF. The chain joins TRBV7-9 to TRBJ2-5, with 9 bases matching TRBD1. The V and J ends lost 5 bases and 5 bases, in that order; junction bases with no gene match: 9. CDR3 size: 15 residues. Germline V CDR1 and CDR2: SEHNR, FQNEAQ (reference sequence).

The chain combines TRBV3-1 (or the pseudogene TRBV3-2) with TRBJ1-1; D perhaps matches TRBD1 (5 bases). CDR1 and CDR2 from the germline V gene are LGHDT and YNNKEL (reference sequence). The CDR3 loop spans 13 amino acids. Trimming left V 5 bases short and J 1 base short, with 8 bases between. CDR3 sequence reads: CASSSDRNTEAFF. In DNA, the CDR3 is TGTGCCAGCAGCTCCGACAGGAACACTGAAGCTTTCTTT.

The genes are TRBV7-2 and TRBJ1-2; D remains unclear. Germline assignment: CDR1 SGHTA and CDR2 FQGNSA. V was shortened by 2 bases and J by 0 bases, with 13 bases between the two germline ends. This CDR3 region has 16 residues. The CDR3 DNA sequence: TGTGCCAGCAGCTTAAGGGCGGCCGGGACTAACTATGGCTACACCTTC. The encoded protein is CASSLRAAGTNYGYTF.

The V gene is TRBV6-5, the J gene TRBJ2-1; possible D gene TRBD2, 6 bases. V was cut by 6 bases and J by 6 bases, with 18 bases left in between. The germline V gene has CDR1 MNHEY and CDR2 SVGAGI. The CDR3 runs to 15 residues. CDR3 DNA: TGTGCCAGCAGAGAGTGGGAGGTTAGGACCAATGAGCAGTTCTTC. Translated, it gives CASREWEVRTNEQFF.

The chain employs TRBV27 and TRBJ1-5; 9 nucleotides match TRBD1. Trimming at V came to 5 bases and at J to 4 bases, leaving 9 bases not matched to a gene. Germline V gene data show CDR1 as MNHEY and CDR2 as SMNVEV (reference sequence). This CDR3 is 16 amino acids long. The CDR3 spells CASSPDPTGGNQPQHF. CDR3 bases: TGTGCCAGCAGTCCCGACCCGACAGGGGGGAATCAGCCCCAGCATTTT.

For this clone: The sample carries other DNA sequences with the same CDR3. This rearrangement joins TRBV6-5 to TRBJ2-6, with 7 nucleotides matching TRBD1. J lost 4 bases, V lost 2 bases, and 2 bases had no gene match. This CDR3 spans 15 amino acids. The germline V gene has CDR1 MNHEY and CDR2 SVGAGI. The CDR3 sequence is CASSYEGAGANVLTF. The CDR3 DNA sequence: TGTGCCAGCAGTTACGAGGGGGCGGGGGCCAACGTCCTGACTTTC.

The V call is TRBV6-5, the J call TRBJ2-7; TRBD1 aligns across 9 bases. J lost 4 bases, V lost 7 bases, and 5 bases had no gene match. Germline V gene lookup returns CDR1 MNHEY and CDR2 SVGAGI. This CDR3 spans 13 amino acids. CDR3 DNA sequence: TGTGCCAGCACCCAGGACAGGGGATACGAGCAGTACTTC. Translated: CASTQDRGYEQYF.

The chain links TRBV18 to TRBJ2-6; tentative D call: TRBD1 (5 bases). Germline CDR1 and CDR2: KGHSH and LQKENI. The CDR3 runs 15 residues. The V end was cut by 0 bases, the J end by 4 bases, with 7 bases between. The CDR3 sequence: CASSPPGVGANVLTF. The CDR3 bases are TGTGCCAGCTCACCACCAGGGGTCGGGGCCAACGTCCTGACTTTC.

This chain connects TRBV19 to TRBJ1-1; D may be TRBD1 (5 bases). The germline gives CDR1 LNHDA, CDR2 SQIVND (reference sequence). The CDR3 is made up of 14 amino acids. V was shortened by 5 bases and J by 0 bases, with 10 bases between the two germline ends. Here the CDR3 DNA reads TGTGCCAGTAGTCAGGGTGTCATGAACACTGAAGCTTTCTTT. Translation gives CASSQGVMNTEAFF.

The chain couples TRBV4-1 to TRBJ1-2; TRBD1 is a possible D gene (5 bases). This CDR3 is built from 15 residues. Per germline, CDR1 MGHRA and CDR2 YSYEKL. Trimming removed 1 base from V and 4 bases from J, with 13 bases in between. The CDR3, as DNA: TGCGCCAGCAGCCAAGGTTATGGGGCGCGCTATGGCTACACCTTC. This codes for CASSQGYGARYGYTF.

CDR3 in DNA: TGTGCCAGTAGTATAGACAGGGGGCATCAGCCCCAGCATTTT. It specifies CASSIDRGHQPQHF. V and J are TRBV19 and TRBJ1-5; 8 bases match TRBD1. CDR1 is LNHDA and CDR2 is SQIVND in the germline V gene (reference sequence). CDR3 length equals 14 residues. The V gene end was trimmed by 0 bases and the J gene end by 5 bases; junction bases not matched to a gene: 0.

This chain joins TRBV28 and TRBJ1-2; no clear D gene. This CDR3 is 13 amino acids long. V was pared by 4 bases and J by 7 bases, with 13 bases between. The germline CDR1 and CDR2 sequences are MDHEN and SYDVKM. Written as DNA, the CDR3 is TGTGCCAGCAGTTCACCTGACATTCGTGGCTACACCTTC. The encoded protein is CASSSPDIRGYTF.

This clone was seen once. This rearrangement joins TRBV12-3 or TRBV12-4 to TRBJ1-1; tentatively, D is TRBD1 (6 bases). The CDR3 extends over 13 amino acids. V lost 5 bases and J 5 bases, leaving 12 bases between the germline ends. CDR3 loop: CASSLQGDTEAFF. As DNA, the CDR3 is TGTGCCAGCAGTCTACAGGGAGATACTGAAGCTTTCTTT.

CDR3 loop: CASSLNRPQQFF. CDR3 sequence (DNA): TGTGCCAGCAGCTTAAACAGACCCCAGCAGTTCTTC. The V call is TRBV7-9, the J call TRBJ2-1; the D is unclear. From germline, CDR1 is SEHNR and CDR2 FQNEAQ (reference sequence). This CDR3 contains 12 residues. Deletions cut 2 bases from V and 11 bases from J, with 10 bases between.

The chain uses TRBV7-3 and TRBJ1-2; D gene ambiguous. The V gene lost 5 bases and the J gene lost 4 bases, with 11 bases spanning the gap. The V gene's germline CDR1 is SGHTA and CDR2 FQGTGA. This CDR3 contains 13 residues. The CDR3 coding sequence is TGTGCCAGCAGCCCTACAGTTTCCTATGGCTACACCTTC. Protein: CASSPTVSYGYTF.

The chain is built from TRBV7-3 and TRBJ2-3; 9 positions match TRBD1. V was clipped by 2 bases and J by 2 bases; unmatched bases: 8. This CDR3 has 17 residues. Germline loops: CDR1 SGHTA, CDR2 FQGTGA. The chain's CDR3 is CASSLLGTGSFTDTQYF. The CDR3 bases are TGTGCCAGCAGCTTATTGGGGACAGGGAGTTTCACAGATACGCAGTATTTT. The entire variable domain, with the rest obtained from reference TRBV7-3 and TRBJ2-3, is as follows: GAGVSQTPSNKVTEKGKYVELRCDPISGHTALYWYRQSLGQGPEFLIYFQGTGAADDSGLPNDRFFAVRPEGSVSTLKIQRTERGDSAVYLCASSLLGTGSFTDTQYFGPGTRLTVL.